This entry lists 8 T cell receptor beta chains sequenced from one sample in a study of blood T cell repertoires in COVID-19. Measured with immunoSEQ multiplex PCR; TCRdb has only the in-frame clones, and not every one. The table includes approximately 82,000 clones, around 84% detected once. Sequences were obtained from peripheral blood. The receptors shown here come from a woman aged 65 to 85 with acute or convalescent COVID-19.

The chain couples TRBV5-1 to TRBJ2-6; a weak D match, TRBD1 (5 bases). The V gene lost 2 bases and the J gene lost 2 bases, with 8 bases spanning the gap. CDR1 is SGHRS and CDR2 is YFSETQ in the germline V gene. The CDR3 consists of 15 residues. The CDR3 is CASSFRATGANVLTF. The CDR3 nucleotides are TGCGCCAGCAGCTTCAGGGCAACTGGGGCCAACGTCCTGACTTTC.

This chain connects TRBV9 to TRBJ1-1, with D possibly TRBD1 on 6 matching bases. The CDR3 consists of 19 residues. V was shortened by 0 bases and J by 0 bases, with 21 bases between the two germline ends. The germline V gene has CDR1 SGDLS and CDR2 YYNGEE. The CDR3 loop reads CASSVGTTGSTRMNTEAFF. In DNA, the CDR3 is TGTGCCAGCAGCGTAGGAACGACAGGATCCACCCGTATGAACACTGAAGCTTTCTTT.

The V call is TRBV5-1, the J call TRBJ2-1; 9 nucleotides match TRBD2. The CDR3 loop spans 15 amino acids. Germline V gene sequence: CDR1 SGHRS, CDR2 YFSETQ. V was clipped by 4 bases and J by 5 bases; unmatched bases: 7. The CDR3 sequence: CASSPSLAGNNEQFF. The DNA for the CDR3 is TGCGCCAGCAGCCCCTCTCTAGCGGGGAACAATGAGCAGTTCTTC.

The chain recombines TRBV5-8 with TRBJ2-7, with D hard to call. V lost 2 bases and J 6 bases, leaving 6 bases between the germline ends. This CDR3 has 11 amino acids. The germline V gene encodes CDR1 SGHTS and CDR2 YDEGEE. Written as DNA, the CDR3 is TGTGCCAGCAGCTTCCCCCGCGAGCAGTACTTC. Translated, it gives CASSFPREQYF.

This rearrangement joins TRBV5-4 to TRBJ1-2; no clear D. The CDR3 runs to 12 residues. The V end was cut by 4 bases, the J end by 7 bases, with 11 bases between. CDR1 and CDR2 (germline): SGHNT, YYREEE (reference sequence). The CDR3: CASSPAMTGYTF. The CDR3 DNA sequence: TGTGCCAGCAGCCCAGCGATGACTGGCTACACCTTC.

The rearrangement joins TRBV27 to TRBJ1-2, with 9 bases matching TRBD1. The CDR3 has 15 residues. The V gene end was trimmed by 4 bases and the J gene end by 8 bases; junction bases not matched to a gene: 11. CDR1 and CDR2 from the germline V gene are MNHEY and SMNVEV (reference sequence). CDR3: CASSSRRDRVRGYTF. CDR3 nucleotide sequence: TGTGCCAGCAGTTCACGGCGGGACAGGGTAAGGGGCTACACCTTC.

The CDR3 coding sequence is TGTGCCAGCAGCCTCGGGGGGTACTCTGGAAACACCATATATTTT. This gives the protein CASSLGGYSGNTIYF. The chain carries TRBV3-1 (or the pseudogene TRBV3-2) and TRBJ1-3; a possible D gene is TRBD1 (5 bases). Germline CDR1 reads LGHDT; CDR2 reads YNNKEL (reference sequence). The germline V and J ends were trimmed by 4 bases and 0 bases, with 10 bases remaining between them. The CDR3 covers 15 residues.

This clone came up once. The chain uses TRBV6-1 and TRBJ1-2; 10 nucleotides match TRBD1. This CDR3 is 16 amino acids long. Germline V gene lookup returns CDR1 MNHNS and CDR2 SASEGT. The trim removed 1 base at V and 5 bases at J, leaving 7 bases unmatched. The CDR3 is CASSEGMTGGAYGYTF. The CDR3 DNA is TGTGCCAGCAGTGAAGGAATGACAGGGGGCGCTTATGGCTACACCTTC.